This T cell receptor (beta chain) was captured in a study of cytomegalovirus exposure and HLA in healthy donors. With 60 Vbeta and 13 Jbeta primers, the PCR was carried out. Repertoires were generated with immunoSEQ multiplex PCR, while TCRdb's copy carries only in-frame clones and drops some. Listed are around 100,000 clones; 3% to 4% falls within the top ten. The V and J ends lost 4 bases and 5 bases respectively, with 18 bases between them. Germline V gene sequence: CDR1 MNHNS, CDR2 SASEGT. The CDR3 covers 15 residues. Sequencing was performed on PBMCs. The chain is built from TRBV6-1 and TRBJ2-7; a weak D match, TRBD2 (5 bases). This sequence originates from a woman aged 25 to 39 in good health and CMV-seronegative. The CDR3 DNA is TGTGCCAGCAGTGGCAGCTCAAGCGGTTGGGACGAGCAGTACTTC. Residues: CASSGSSSGWDEQYF.